Listed here are 23 T cell receptor beta chains from one sample, sequenced in a study of cytomegalovirus exposure and HLA in healthy donors. PCR was performed using 60 Vbeta and 13 Jbeta primers. Sequencing was performed with immunoSEQ multiplex PCR; in TCRdb, only in-frame clones are kept and a portion is missing. The sample comprises some 180,000 clones, over 70% of which are singletons, and less than 2% rests with the top ten. Material for sequencing was PBMCs. All receptors derive from a man in his forties in good health and CMV-seropositive.

Turning to this clone: Compared with germline, one end of the junction differs, possibly owing to a read error. This sequence joins TRBV7-7 and TRBJ2-6; D might be TRBD1 (5 bases). CDR3 length equals 13 residues. Germline V gene lookup returns CDR1 SSHAT and CDR2 FNYEAQ (reference sequence). CDR3 in amino acids: CASSLTGANGLTF. CDR3 DNA: TGTGCCAGCAGCTTAACTGGGGCCAACGGCCTGACTTTC. The full variable domain, in which reference TRBV7-7 and TRBJ2-6 provide the parts outside the CDR3, is GAGVSQSPRYKVTKRGQDVTLRCDPISSHATLYWYQQALGQGPEFLTYFNYEAQPDKSGLPSDRFSAERPEGSISTLTIQRTEQRDSAMYRCASSLTGANGLTFGAGSRLTVL.

V is TRBV7-2 and J is TRBJ1-1; TRBD1 aligns across 7 bases. CDR3 length equals 14 residues. The junction had 11 bases not matched to a gene; V was cut back by 5 bases and J by 8 bases. Germline V CDR1 and CDR2: SGHTA, FQGNSA. The CDR3 region is CASSTGDSRREAFF. For the CDR3, the DNA is TGTGCCAGCAGCACCGGGGACAGTCGCAGAGAAGCTTTCTTT. The full variable domain, completed using reference TRBV7-2 and TRBJ1-1, is GAGVSQSPSNKVTEKGKDVELRCDPISGHTALYWYRQSLGQGLEFLIYFQGNSAPDKSGLPSDRFSAERTGGSVSTLTIQRTQQEDSAVYLCASSTGDSRREAFFGQGTRLTVV.

This CDR3 reads CASNGGGVGTEAFF. CDR3 DNA sequence: TGTGCCAGCAACGGGGGAGGAGTAGGCACTGAAGCTTTCTTT. The V call is TRBV9, the J call TRBJ1-1, with D perhaps TRBD1 (5 bases). CDR3 size: 14 residues. Germline CDR1 is SGDLS and CDR2 is YYNGEE. The V and J ends lost 6 bases and 4 bases respectively, with 16 bases between them.

On this clone: The junction does not match germline at one end; this may be a read error. This chain joins TRBV7-9 and TRBJ1-5, with 7 nucleotides matching TRBD1. The length of the CDR3 is 16 residues. Germline CDR1 is SEHNR and CDR2 is FQNEAQ (reference sequence). CDR3 sequence reads: CSSSPGTDTGNQPQHF. In DNA, the CDR3 is TGTTCCAGCAGTCCAGGGACAGACACCGGCAATCAGCCCCAGCATTTT.

This clone is a singleton in its sample. This chain uses TRBV6-1 with TRBJ2-3; TRBD1 aligns across 10 bases. V trimming: 4 bases; J trimming: 8 bases; junction bases outside the gene matches: 6. The CDR3 is 14 residues long. CDR1 is MNHNS and CDR2 is SASEGT in the germline V gene. Here the CDR3 DNA reads TGTGCCAGCAGTGGAGGGACAGGGGCCCTTACGCAGTATTTT. Translated, it gives CASSGGTGALTQYF.

The chain combines TRBV27 with TRBJ2-1; 8 bases are shared with TRBD2. CDR3 length: 13 residues. The V segment lost 8 bases and the J segment 8 bases; nucleotides outside the gene matches: 8. Germline V gives CDR1 MNHEY, CDR2 SMNVEV (reference sequence). The chain's CDR3 is CASLSGTPHEQFF. Here the CDR3 DNA reads TGTGCCAGCCTTAGCGGGACTCCCCATGAGCAGTTCTTC.

V is TRBV21-1 and J is TRBJ2-5; TRBD2 is the table's D call and was not checked against the DNA. TRBV21-1 counts as a pseudogene. This CDR3 is 16 amino acids long. The CDR3 region has the DNA TGTGCCAGCAGCACTTGGACTAGCGGGAGCAAGGAGACCCAGTACTTC. Amino acid sequence: CASSTWTSGSKETQYF.

This chain links TRBV7-3 with TRBJ1-1; TRBD1 aligns across 7 bases. The CDR3 is 14 amino acids. Trimming removed 8 bases from V and 0 bases from J; junction bases left unmatched: 6. The germline V gene encodes CDR1 SGHTA and CDR2 FQGTGA. CDR3 coding DNA: TGTGCCAGCTCCAAGACAGGGATGAACACTGAAGCTTTCTTT. Translated, it gives CASSKTGMNTEAFF.

The rearrangement links TRBV7-9 to TRBJ2-5; 9 nucleotides line up with TRBD1. CDR3 length: 15 amino acids. V trimming: 5 bases; J trimming: 5 bases; junction bases outside the gene matches: 9. In germline, CDR1 is SEHNR, CDR2 FQNEAQ (reference sequence). CDR3 DNA sequence: TGTGCCAGCAGCCGGGGACAGGGCCTAGGGGAGACCCAGTACTTC. Translating gives CASSRGQGLGETQYF.

The chain combines TRBV5-6 with TRBJ2-1; 7 nucleotides align to TRBD1. The V and J ends lost 1 base and 9 bases, in that order; junction bases with no gene match: 1. This CDR3 region has 12 residues. CDR1 and CDR2 (germline): SGHDT, YYEEEE. CDR3 amino acids: CASSLTGVEQFF. CDR3 bases: TGTGCCAGCAGCTTGACAGGGGTTGAGCAGTTCTTC.

The V gene is TRBV6-6, the J gene TRBJ1-1; 9 bases map to TRBD1. Germline loops: CDR1 MNHNY, CDR2 SVGAGI (reference sequence). V dropped 6 bases and J dropped 0; count of bases not matched to a gene: 2. The CDR3 runs 14 residues. CDR3 nucleotides: TGTGCCAGCAGCGGGACAGGGCTGAACACTGAAGCTTTCTTT. Amino acids: CASSGTGLNTEAFF.

The chain couples TRBV7-9 to TRBJ1-2; a possible D gene is TRBD1 (5 bases). V lost 4 bases to trimming and J lost 7 bases, with 13 bases between them. This CDR3 spans 13 amino acids. Looked up from germline, CDR1 is SEHNR and CDR2 is FQNEAQ (reference sequence). Here the CDR3 reads CASSSSGETGYTF. The CDR3 DNA reads as TGTGCCAGCAGCTCCTCGGGGGAAACTGGCTACACCTTC.

The chain carries TRBV5-1 and TRBJ2-5; D call uncertain. The ends were cut back, 2 bases at V and 0 bases at J, with 8 bases in the middle. In germline, CDR1 is SGHRS, CDR2 YFSETQ. This CDR3 is 14 amino acids long. The CDR3: CASSFRVDQETQYF. The CDR3 coding sequence is TGCGCCAGCAGCTTTCGGGTCGACCAAGAGACCCAGTACTTC.

This clone was counted a few times. The chain employs TRBV5-6 and TRBJ2-7, with 7 bases that match TRBD1. The length of the CDR3 is 16 residues. V gave up 4 bases and J gave up 5 bases; unmatched junction bases: 15. Germline values: CDR1 SGHDT, CDR2 YYEEEE. DNA of the CDR3: TGTGCCAGCAGCCCCTCTATTGACAGGGCAAGGAACGAGCAGTACTTC. It encodes CASSPSIDRARNEQYF.

The chain uses TRBV7-9 and TRBJ2-7, with 11 positions matching TRBD1. The germline gives CDR1 SEHNR, CDR2 FQNEAQ (reference sequence). The CDR3 is 16 amino acids. The V gene end was trimmed by 3 bases and the J gene end by 3 bases; junction bases not matched to a gene: 7. As DNA, the CDR3 is TGTGCCAGCAGCTTGCGGACAGGGGGCGTTGGCTACGAGCAGTACTTC. Protein: CASSLRTGGVGYEQYF.

This clone was detected once. The V and J genes are TRBV15 and TRBJ2-1; 8 bases match TRBD2. J was trimmed by 4 bases and V by 7 bases; bases with no gene match: 9. Germline loops: CDR1 LNHNV, CDR2 YYDKDF (reference sequence). The CDR3 has 15 amino acids. In DNA, the CDR3 is TGTGCCACCAACCTTCGCGGGGGGCCATACAATGAGCAGTTCTTC. This translates into CATNLRGGPYNEQFF.

V usage is TRBV5-1 and J usage is TRBJ1-1; D may be TRBD1 (5 bases). Trimming took off 0 bases at V and 5 bases at J, with 14 bases between the two ends. The germline gives CDR1 SGHRS, CDR2 YFSETQ. The CDR3 is 15 residues long. In nucleotides, the CDR3 is TGCGCCAGCAGCTTGGAGGGGTTCATGGAGACTGAAGCTTTCTTT. Its translation is CASSLEGFMETEAFF.

The gene calls are TRBV6-6 and TRBJ1-3; TRBD1 might be the D (5 bases). Trimming cost V 6 bases and J 8 bases, with 11 bases left between them. The CDR3 is 12 amino acids. The germline gives CDR1 MNHNY, CDR2 SVGAGI (reference sequence). CDR3 amino acids: CASSLGRDTIYF. CDR3 sequence (DNA): TGTGCCAGCAGCCTCGGCAGGGACACCATATATTTT.

The rearrangement links TRBV9 to TRBJ2-3; 12 nucleotides match TRBD2. This CDR3 is built from 17 residues. J gave up 2 bases and V 0 bases, and 4 bases lay outside the gene matches. Germline lookup yields CDR1 SGDLS and CDR2 YYNGEE. The CDR3 coding sequence is TGTGCCAGCAGCGTAGGGCCTAGCGGGAGGGACACAGATACGCAGTATTTT. Residues: CASSVGPSGRDTDTQYF.

This chain uses TRBV21-1 with TRBJ1-2; the table names TRBD1, a call not compared with the DNA. TRBV21-1 is a documented pseudogene. This CDR3 comprises 14 residues. As DNA, the CDR3 is TGTGCCAGCAGCAAGAGGACAGGGAACTATGGCTACACCTTC. Translating gives CASSKRTGNYGYTF.

The chain couples TRBV7-6 to TRBJ2-1; perhaps TRBD2 as D (5 bases). The CDR3 runs to 15 residues. V dropped 0 bases and J dropped 7 bases, with 13 bases sitting between them. CDR1 is SGHVS and CDR2 is FNYEAQ in the germline V gene. As DNA, the CDR3 is TGTGCCAGCAGCTTAGCGGGAGATAGTACTAATGAGCAGTTCTTC. This gives the protein CASSLAGDSTNEQFF.

The chain uses TRBV6-6 and TRBJ1-2, with 8 bases matching TRBD1. V was pared by 6 bases and J by 3 bases, with 3 bases of the junction left unmatched. The germline CDR1 and CDR2 sequences are MNHNY and SVGAGI (reference sequence). The CDR3 extends over 13 amino acids. The CDR3 DNA sequence: TGTGCCAGCAGCGTGGACAGGGACTATGGCTACACCTTC. As protein: CASSVDRDYGYTF.

CDR3 in DNA: TGTGCCAGCAGTTCTGAAGGGGTTGCGTACGAGCAGTACTTC. This encodes CASSSEGVAYEQYF. The genes are TRBV6-1 and TRBJ2-7; a weak D match, TRBD1 (5 bases). With 5 bases removed from V and 4 bases from J, the gap between germline ends came to 15 bases. The germline gives CDR1 MNHNS, CDR2 SASEGT. The CDR3 is 14 residues long.